This T cell receptor (beta chain) stems from a study of T cells after somatic rescue of genetic block. The method was immunoSEQ multiplex PCR; TCRdb's version includes in-frame clones alone and lacks a portion of them. The sample holds about 68,000 clones; 85% to 95% are singletons and the top ten take 2.9%. The sequence came from a man aged 35-49 years. Material for sequencing was peripheral blood mononuclear cells (PBMCs).

The CDR3 DNA is TGTGCCAGCAGTGAAGGTGACAGCGTATCCTACGAGCAGTACTTC. Protein sequence: CASSEGDSVSYEQYF. The J gene is TRBJ2-5, the V gene TRBV6-1; tentative D call: TRBD1 (5 bases). The J call is in doubt because the DNA end fits TRBJ2-7 better. The CDR3 consists of 15 residues. Germline V gene sequence: CDR1 MNHNS, CDR2 SASEGT.